The 18 T cell receptor beta chains below come from one sample, sequenced in a study of blood T cells in healthy people across ages. PCR was performed a second time for roughly 7 to 12 cycles using a sample-barcoded 5' primer and a J-beta primer mix. TCRdb analysed the 5' RACE reads with MiXCR anew, one entry per CDR3 protein. Of about 640,000 distinct CDR3 sequences listed, about 54% are singletons. The source material was blood. The receptors derive from a man in his fifties or sixties in good health.

CDR3 residues: CSVGSGQGVSYEQYF. The DNA of the CDR3 is TGCAGCGTCGGATCCGGACAGGGGGTTTCCTACGAGCAGTACTTC. The chain uses TRBV29-1 and TRBJ2-7; TRBD1 agrees at 10 bases. Unmatched junction bases numbered 9, after V lost 6 bases and J lost 1 base. The CDR3 loop spans 15 amino acids. CDR1 is SQVTM, CDR2 ANQGSEA, per germline.

This clonotype appeared a few times. The chain is built from TRBV7-8 and TRBJ2-3; no clear D gene. Trimming cost V 2 bases and J 0 bases, with 6 bases left between them. Germline CDR1 SGHVS, CDR2 FQNEAQ. The CDR3 is 14 amino acids. The CDR3 loop reads CASSLLRSTDTQYF. The CDR3 DNA sequence: TGTGCCAGCAGCTTACTGCGGAGCACAGATACGCAGTATTTT.

J is TRBJ1-2 and V is TRBV29-1; D is unclear. The germline V and J ends were trimmed by 0 bases and 1 base, with 9 bases remaining between them. The CDR3 runs to 14 residues. Germline V lookup: CDR1 SQVTM, CDR2 ANQGSEA. CDR3 region: CSVEDPQDNYGYTF. The CDR3 nucleotides are TGCAGCGTTGAAGATCCCCAGGATAACTATGGCTACACCTTC.

V usage is TRBV7-9 and J usage is TRBJ2-1; D is undetermined. The germline V gene has CDR1 SEHNR and CDR2 FQNEAQ (reference sequence). Between the trimmed V and J ends, which lost 5 bases and 5 bases, there was a span of 4 bases. CDR3 length: 11 residues. CDR3 sequence reads: CASSRNNEQFF. For the CDR3, the DNA is TGTGCCAGCAGCAGGAACAATGAGCAGTTCTTC.

As for this clonotype: With a much larger clone just one base away, this may be a read error. Written as DNA, the CDR3 is TGCAGTGCTATTCTTACAGATACGCAGTATTTT. It codes for CSAILTDTQYF. V is TRBV20-1 and J is TRBJ2-3, with unresolved D. Germline CDR1 DFQATT, CDR2 SNEGSKA (reference sequence). The CDR3 sequence is 11 residues long. The germline V and J ends were trimmed by 4 bases and 3 bases, with 5 bases remaining between them.

The CDR3 coding sequence is TGTGCCACCAGCGATCCCGGGAGGGGAGCGGGAGGGCCGGATACGCAGTATTTT. Its translation is CATSDPGRGAGGPDTQYF. The chain links TRBV24-1 to TRBJ2-3; 10 bases map to TRBD2. V dropped 7 bases and J dropped 6; count of bases not matched to a gene: 18. The CDR3 covers 18 residues. Germline lookup yields CDR1 KGHDR and CDR2 SFDVKD.

The chain uses TRBV7-9 and TRBJ1-5, with D maybe TRBD1 (6 bases). The CDR3 sequence is 14 residues long. V lost 5 bases to trimming and J lost 2 bases, with 10 bases between them. Germline V gene lookup returns CDR1 SEHNR and CDR2 FQNEAQ (reference sequence). CDR3 nucleotides: TGTGCCAGCAGCGGCCGACAGGGCAATCAGCCCCAGCATTTT. Its translation: CASSGRQGNQPQHF.

In DNA, the CDR3 is TGCGCCAGCAGCTACCAAGGGACTAGCGGGGCGGGTACGCAGTATTTT. This sequence encodes CASSYQGTSGAGTQYF. The chain has TRBV5-1 and TRBJ2-3; 13 bases align to TRBD2. V shed 3 bases and J 8 bases; nucleotides not matched to a gene: 9. The CDR3 is 16 amino acids. Germline lookup yields CDR1 SGHRS and CDR2 YFSETQ.

In its sample, this clonotype was seen a few times. This rearrangement joins TRBV4-2 to TRBJ2-1, with 12 nucleotides matching TRBD2. After removal of 2 bases from V and 7 bases from J, the junction contained 3 bases not matched to a gene. This CDR3 contains 15 residues. Germline V lookup: CDR1 LGHNA, CDR2 YNFKEQ. CDR3 sequence: CASSQRLAGDNEQFF. CDR3 DNA: TGTGCCAGCAGCCAACGACTAGCGGGAGATAATGAGCAGTTCTTC.

CDR3 DNA: TGCGCCAGCAGCCCACACGTCCTCTGGGGGACATCCCGTGAGACCCAGTACTTC. It is translated as CASSPHVLWGTSRETQYF. The chain combines TRBV4-1 with TRBJ2-7, with D maybe TRBD1 (6 bases). TRBJ2-5 explains the end of the DNA better; the J call may be wrong. The CDR3 totals 18 residues. Germline V gene lookup returns CDR1 MGHRA and CDR2 YSYEKL.

The sample holds one count of this clonotype. The chain uses TRBV27 and TRBJ2-1, with 9 bases that match TRBD1. Germline CDR1 MNHEY, CDR2 SMNVEV (reference sequence). J was trimmed by 9 bases and V by 0 bases; bases with no gene match: 6. The CDR3 loop spans 15 amino acids. As DNA, the CDR3 is TGTGCCAGCAGTTTATCAAATACAGGGGGCAGTGAGCAGTTCTTC. The encoded protein is CASSLSNTGGSEQFF.

As to this clonotype: An end of the junction does not agree with germline; a read error may underlie this. The rearrangement uses TRBV7-2 and TRBJ2-7, with 13 bases identical to TRBD2. CDR1 and CDR2 from the germline V gene are SGHTA and FQGNSA. CDR3 length: 16 amino acids. CDR3 protein: CACSRLAGGAYNEQYF. CDR3 in DNA: TGTGCCTGCAGCAGACTAGCGGGGGGCGCCTACAATGAGCAGTACTTC.

This chain uses TRBV7-8 with TRBJ2-5; D uncertain. Per the germline V gene, CDR1 is SGHVS and CDR2 is FQNEAQ. CDR3 length: 14 amino acids. V was cut by 1 base and J by 2 bases, with 8 bases left in between. CDR3 sequence reads: CASSLGAWQETQYF. For the CDR3, the DNA is TGTGCCAGCAGCTTAGGTGCTTGGCAAGAGACCCAGTACTTC.

In its sample, this clonotype was seen once. The chain links TRBV18 to TRBJ2-7; D might be TRBD1 (7 bases). V lost 2 bases and J 1 base, leaving 15 bases between the germline ends. The CDR3 loop spans 16 amino acids. Germline CDR1 and CDR2: KGHSH and LQKENI. For the CDR3, the DNA is TGTGCCAGCTCACCAGCTCAGGGGGGTACATCCTACGAGCAGTACTTC. As protein: CASSPAQGGTSYEQYF. The full variable domain, with the rest looked up from reference TRBV18 and TRBJ2-7, is NAGVMQNPRHLVRRRGQEARLRCSPMKGHSHVYWYRQLPEEGLKFMVYLQKENIIDESGMPKERFSAEFPKEGPSILRIQQVVRGDSAAYFCASSPAQGGTSYEQYFGPGTRLTVT.

This chain links TRBV29-1 with TRBJ2-3, with D tentatively TRBD1 or TRBD2 (5 bases each). V lost 2 bases, J lost 4 bases, and 10 bases lay in between. This CDR3 spans 13 amino acids. Germline V gene lookup returns CDR1 SQVTM and CDR2 ANQGSEA. The CDR3 sequence: CSVEFGTPDTQYF. The CDR3 nucleotides are TGCAGCGTTGAATTTGGGACCCCAGATACGCAGTATTTT.

The CDR3 is CAISILQGRNTEAFF. The CDR3, as DNA: TGTGCCATCAGCATATTACAGGGGAGGAACACTGAAGCTTTCTTT. The V call is TRBV10-3, the J call TRBJ1-1; 7 bases line up with TRBD1. This CDR3 has 15 amino acids. Germline loops: CDR1 ENHRY, CDR2 SYGVKD. After removal of 6 bases from V and 1 base from J, the junction contained 8 bases not matched to a gene.

The J gene is TRBJ2-7, the V gene TRBV2; 13 positions agree with TRBD2. CDR1 and CDR2 (germline): SNHLY, FYNNEI. The CDR3 contains 14 residues. Trimming took 7 bases from V and 4 from J; bases not matched to a gene: 4. This chain's CDR3 is CASTRLAGGYEQYF. The CDR3 DNA reads TGTGCCAGCACCCGACTAGCGGGGGGATACGAGCAGTACTTC.

This clonotype has a handful of counts. This chain joins TRBV3-1 and TRBJ1-5; D remains ambiguous. Trimming pared 4 bases from V and 2 bases from J, leaving 9 bases between. The CDR3 length is 14 residues. CDR1 LGHDT and CDR2 YNNKEL come from the germline V gene (reference sequence). As DNA, the CDR3 is TGTGCCAGCAGCCCAAATGTTGGCAATCAGCCCCAGCATTTT. It encodes CASSPNVGNQPQHF.